The 16 T cell receptor beta chains below all came from one sample that was sequenced in a study of blood T cell repertoires in COVID-19. Clones were sequenced by immunoSEQ multiplex PCR, and TCRdb holds only the in-frame ones, with some missing. The data show 200,000 to 300,000 clones, around nine tenths seen once. The sample consisted of PBMCs or T cells enriched from blood (not recorded which). The source is a woman aged 25 to 39 who had recovered from COVID-19.

The J gene is TRBJ1-5, the V gene TRBV10-1; a weak D match, TRBD1 (5 bases). CDR1 is WNHNN, CDR2 SYGVQD, per germline (reference sequence). V gave up 8 bases and J gave up 4 bases, with 15 bases separating them. This CDR3 contains 14 residues. CDR3 in DNA: TGCGCCAGCGATGGCAGGGTATGGAATCAGCCCCAGCATTTT. This encodes CASDGRVWNQPQHF.

V usage is TRBV28 and J usage is TRBJ1-2, with 7 bases that match TRBD1. Germline V gene lookup returns CDR1 MDHEN and CDR2 SYDVKM. The junction had 12 bases not matched to a gene; V was cut back by 3 bases and J by 8 bases. The CDR3 has 15 amino acids. This chain's CDR3 is CASSFYLSGGAGYTF. In DNA form, the CDR3 reads TGTGCCAGCAGTTTCTACCTTTCAGGGGGTGCCGGCTACACCTTC.

V and J are TRBV7-2 and TRBJ1-2; 7 positions match TRBD1. CDR3 size: 15 residues. V shed 1 base and J 0 bases; nucleotides not matched to a gene: 2. Germline CDR1 SGHTA, CDR2 FQGNSA. The CDR3 region has the DNA TGTGCCAGCAGCTTAGGGGACAGACCTAACTATGGCTACACCTTC. Amino acids: CASSLGDRPNYGYTF.

The V gene is TRBV5-1, the J gene TRBJ1-1; TRBD1 matches 10 bases. V was pared by 2 bases and J by 6 bases, with 13 bases of the junction left unmatched. The CDR3 is 17 residues long. Germline V gives CDR1 SGHRS, CDR2 YFSETQ. The CDR3 protein is CASSLATGGGRWAEAFF. The CDR3 nucleotides read TGCGCCAGCAGCTTAGCGACAGGGGGCGGCCGTTGGGCTGAAGCTTTCTTT.

The V call is TRBV11-3, the J call TRBJ2-2; 8 bases match TRBD1. Looked up from germline, CDR1 is SGHNT and CDR2 is YENEEA. The CDR3 is made up of 15 amino acids. V lost 2 bases, J lost 7 bases, and 6 bases stayed unmatched. The CDR3 DNA is TGTGCCAGCAGCTTAAGGCAGGGGGCTCTCGGGGAGCTGTTTTTT. Translated: CASSLRQGALGELFF.

The CDR3 sequence is CASSARIGTGAGEQYF. DNA for the CDR3: TGTGCCAGCAGCGCCAGAATCGGGACAGGGGCTGGCGAGCAGTACTTC. The genes are TRBV5-5 and TRBJ2-7, with TRBD1 matching 10 bases. The CDR3 has 16 residues. Germline V CDR1 and CDR2: SGHKS, YYEKEE (reference sequence). Trimming at V came to 4 bases and at J to 6 bases, leaving 13 bases not matched to a gene.

The chain recombines TRBV6-5 with TRBJ1-3, with D maybe TRBD1 (5 bases). The CDR3 is made up of 14 amino acids. V lost 4 bases and J 3 bases, leaving 10 bases between the germline ends. Germline assignment: CDR1 MNHEY and CDR2 SVGAGI. Here the CDR3 DNA reads TGTGCCAGCAGTTCAGGGACTGATGGAAACACCATATATTTT. Translation: CASSSGTDGNTIYF.

The CDR3 loop is CASSWGQFMNTEAFF. CDR3 nucleotide sequence: TGTGCCAGCAGCTGGGGACAGTTCATGAACACTGAAGCTTTCTTT. The J gene is TRBJ1-1, the V gene TRBV5-5, with 7 bases lining up with TRBD1. This CDR3 has 15 residues. The ends lost 3 bases at V and 0 bases at J; junction bases unmatched: 5. Germline V gene lookup returns CDR1 SGHKS and CDR2 YYEKEE (reference sequence).

V usage is TRBV7-3 and J usage is TRBJ2-6; D not resolved. Germline CDR1 is SGHTA and CDR2 is FQGTGA. The CDR3 length is 14 residues. Trimming took 4 bases from V and 2 from J, leaving 6 bases between them. The CDR3 spells CASSSVTGANVLTF. As DNA, the CDR3 is TGTGCCAGCAGCTCGGTAACTGGGGCCAACGTCCTGACTTTC.

There are a few counts of this clone. The V and J genes are TRBV7-6 and TRBJ2-2, with D perhaps matching TRBD2 (6 bases). Trimming stripped 4 bases from V and 2 bases from J, with 8 bases between. Germline V gene sequence: CDR1 SGHVS, CDR2 FNYEAQ. CDR3 length equals 14 residues. Here the CDR3 DNA reads TGTGCCAGCAGCTCGGACTACAACACCGGGGAGCTGTTTTTT. This codes for CASSSDYNTGELFF.

The chain employs TRBV27 and TRBJ2-3; 11 positions agree with TRBD2. The CDR3 is made up of 20 amino acids. Germline CDR1 and CDR2: MNHEY and SMNVEV (reference sequence). The J segment lost 0 bases and the V segment lost 4 bases, leaving 15 bases of the junction unmatched. As DNA, the CDR3 is TGTGCCAGCAGTTCCAACAGGGTTGGGACTAGCGGTACTAGCACAGATACGCAGTATTTT. Protein product: CASSSNRVGTSGTSTDTQYF.

The chain couples TRBV4-1 to TRBJ1-1; D may be TRBD1 (6 bases). This CDR3 region has 15 residues. Germline V gene data show CDR1 as MGHRA and CDR2 as YSYEKL. Trimming took off 4 bases at V and 2 bases at J, with 14 bases between the two ends. CDR3 bases: TGCGCCAGCAGCCTCCGCCAGGGGACAAACACTGAAGCTTTCTTT. Its protein is CASSLRQGTNTEAFF.

CDR3 residues: CATSDNRGNTGELFF. The DNA of the CDR3 is TGTGCCACCAGTGATAACAGGGGGAACACCGGGGAGCTGTTTTTT. The chain employs TRBV24-1 and TRBJ2-2; 7 bases map to TRBD1. The CDR3 runs to 15 residues. The V and J ends lost 3 bases and 1 base, in that order; junction bases with no gene match: 1. The V gene's germline CDR1 is KGHDR and CDR2 SFDVKD.

The chain carries TRBV18 and TRBJ1-4, with D hard to call. Germline CDR1 and CDR2: KGHSH and LQKENI. The CDR3 is made up of 14 amino acids. V gave up 5 bases and J gave up 5 bases, with 12 bases separating them. The CDR3 here is CASSYSSPNEKLFF. CDR3 sequence (DNA): TGTGCCAGCTCATACAGCTCCCCAAATGAAAAACTGTTTTTT.

The chain carries TRBV3-1 (or the pseudogene TRBV3-2) and TRBJ1-1; D call uncertain. The CDR3 sequence is 13 residues long. Germline CDR1 and CDR2: LGHDT and YNNKEL (reference sequence). V was trimmed by 1 base and J by 4 bases, leaving 7 bases between them. CDR3 nucleotide sequence: TGTGCCAGCAGCCAAGGGCGAGGCACTGAAGCTTTCTTT. It yields the protein CASSQGRGTEAFF.

The CDR3 bases are TGTGCCAGCAGCTTAGTAACAGGATGGGGCACTGAAGCTTTCTTT. The encoded protein is CASSLVTGWGTEAFF. The chain uses TRBV7-2 and TRBJ1-1; the D gene is possibly TRBD1 (5 bases). The CDR3 runs to 15 residues. Germline assignment: CDR1 SGHTA and CDR2 FQGNSA. V was shortened by 1 base and J by 4 bases, with 13 bases between the two germline ends.